What follows describes a single TCR beta chain. The data stem from a study of memory CD4+ T cells and cytomegalovirus serostatus. Assay: immunoSEQ multiplex PCR; the TCRdb copy retains only in-frame clones and omits some. The sample lists some 60,000 clones, over 65% occurring once. Single viable CD3+CD4+CD8-CD45RO+ cells were sorted as the memory CD4+ T cells. Material for sequencing was memory CD4+ T cells from blood. The source of this sequence is an adult in good health and CMV-seropositive.

CDR3 DNA: TGTGCCAGCAGCGTAGATCTAGTCGGGGAGCTGTTTTTT. Its protein product is CASSVDLVGELFF. The rearrangement links TRBV9 to TRBJ2-2; no reliable D call. V shed 0 bases and J shed 7 bases, with 7 bases lying between them. The CDR3 spans 13 residues. The germline V gene encodes CDR1 SGDLS and CDR2 YYNGEE.